The 14 T cell receptor beta chains in this list originate from one sample, sequenced in a study of T cell responses to AZD1222 COVID-19 vaccine. Profiled with immunoSEQ multiplex PCR; TCRdb holds only in-frame clones, not every one. The table has 150,000 to 200,000 clones, more than 90% seen once. Source: peripheral blood, taken on day 0 of AZD1222 vaccination. The receptors were gathered from an adult in good health.

The chain recombines TRBV2 with TRBJ2-2; 9 nucleotides line up with TRBD2. The germline gives CDR1 SNHLY, CDR2 FYNNEI. V dropped 3 bases and J dropped 8; count of bases not matched to a gene: 7. The CDR3 contains 15 residues. CDR3 in amino acids: CASSEGGLAGGELFF. The CDR3 DNA follows: TGTGCCAGCAGTGAGGGTGGCCTAGCGGGAGGGGAGCTGTTTTTT.

This chain joins TRBV30 and TRBJ2-1; 10 bases match TRBD2. The CDR3 sequence is 15 residues long. V lost 2 bases to trimming and J lost 5 bases; unmatched junction nucleotides: 6. Germline CDR1 reads GTSNPN; CDR2 reads SVGIG (reference sequence). The chain's CDR3 is CAWSIASGGNNEQFF. DNA of the CDR3: TGTGCCTGGAGTATAGCTAGCGGGGGAAACAATGAGCAGTTCTTC.

This clone was observed a single time. The chain has TRBV5-1 and TRBJ2-1; 11 nucleotides agree with TRBD2. The CDR3 consists of 16 residues. J was trimmed by 6 bases and V by 4 bases; bases with no gene match: 9. Germline V lookup: CDR1 SGHRS, CDR2 YFSETQ. The CDR3 region is CASSRGVAGGTNEQFF. DNA of the CDR3: TGCGCCAGCAGCCGGGGAGTAGCGGGAGGGACCAATGAGCAGTTCTTC.

In its sample, this clone was seen once. The CDR3 nucleotides read TGTGCCAATCCCTTCCCGGACAGCGCTGAAGCTTTCTTT. It translates to CANPFPDSAEAFF. The chain couples TRBV19 to TRBJ1-1; D is perhaps TRBD1 (6 bases). The CDR3 sequence is 13 residues long. The germline V gene encodes CDR1 LNHDA and CDR2 SQIVND (reference sequence). V was pared by 10 bases and J by 6 bases, with 18 bases between.

V usage is TRBV7-9 and J usage is TRBJ2-2; unclear D gene. Trimming cost V 0 bases and J 4 bases, with 6 bases left between them. This CDR3 has 14 amino acids. Germline-derived CDR1 and CDR2 are SEHNR and FQNEAQ (reference sequence). The CDR3 here is CASSLAQSTGELFF. The DNA of the CDR3 is TGTGCCAGCAGCTTAGCACAGTCCACCGGGGAGCTGTTTTTT.

The rearrangement uses TRBV3-1 (or the pseudogene TRBV3-2) and TRBJ1-5, with a weak D call TRBD1 (5 bases). Looked up from germline, CDR1 is LGHDT and CDR2 is YNNKEL (reference sequence). This CDR3 is 14 amino acids long. V lost 0 bases to trimming and J lost 11 bases, with 14 bases between them. DNA for the CDR3: TGTGCCAGCAGCCAAGATAATAGGGAAGGGGCCCAGCATTTT. Amino acids: CASSQDNREGAQHF.

V is TRBV18 and J is TRBJ2-5; D is perhaps TRBD2 (6 bases). Germline V gene sequence: CDR1 KGHSH, CDR2 LQKENI. Between the trimmed V and J ends, which lost 2 bases and 5 bases, there was a span of 12 bases. There are 14 residues in the CDR3. The CDR3 nucleotides are TGTGCCAGCTCACCAGTCGGGGGAGGTGAGACCCAGTACTTC. Protein sequence: CASSPVGGGETQYF.

The chain links TRBV5-1 to TRBJ2-2; 13 bases line up with TRBD2. Germline CDR1 reads SGHRS; CDR2 reads YFSETQ. CDR3 length: 16 residues. V shed 3 bases, J shed 6 bases, and the junction held 5 bases outside the gene matches. The CDR3 region has the DNA TGCGCCAGCAGCTCGACTAGCGGGAGGAGCTCCGGGGAGCTGTTTTTT. Amino acids: CASSSTSGRSSGELFF.

This chain joins TRBV7-6 and TRBJ2-5, with 12 positions matching TRBD2. The length of the CDR3 is 15 residues. CDR1 SGHVS and CDR2 FNYEAQ come from the germline V gene. Trimming took 5 bases from V and 4 from J; bases not matched to a gene: 5. The CDR3 protein is CASSRLAGVPETQYF. The CDR3 DNA reads TGTGCCAGCAGCCGACTAGCGGGAGTCCCAGAGACCCAGTACTTC.

The chain joins TRBV5-4 to TRBJ1-1; D unclear. CDR3 length equals 13 residues. Germline V lookup: CDR1 SGHNT, CDR2 YYREEE (reference sequence). V was trimmed by 6 bases and J by 3 bases, leaving 12 bases between them. In DNA form, the CDR3 reads TGTGCCAGCAATCAGGACGGATACACTGAAGCTTTCTTT. Amino acids: CASNQDGYTEAFF.

The rearrangement joins TRBV5-6 to TRBJ1-1; TRBD1 aligns across 12 bases. Germline assignment: CDR1 SGHDT and CDR2 YYEEEE. J gave up 1 base and V 3 bases, and 4 bases lay outside the gene matches. This CDR3 has 16 amino acids. The CDR3: CASSSGTGGRNTEAFF. The CDR3 nucleotides read TGTGCCAGCAGCTCCGGGACAGGGGGCAGGAACACTGAAGCTTTCTTT.

This chain joins TRBV27 and TRBJ2-1, with 8 positions matching TRBD1. The CDR3 runs to 15 residues. V gave up 2 bases and J gave up 9 bases; unmatched junction bases: 9. Germline V lookup: CDR1 MNHEY, CDR2 SMNVEV (reference sequence). The CDR3 reads CASSLGAGGLSEQFF. The DNA for the CDR3 is TGTGCCAGCAGTTTAGGGGCAGGGGGCCTAAGTGAGCAGTTCTTC.

This clone was observed a few times. V gene TRBV6-7 combines with J gene TRBJ2-1; 9 bases map to TRBD2. TRBV6-7 is recorded as an ORF, its role being uncertain. The trim removed 0 bases at V and 7 bases at J, leaving 7 bases unmatched. The CDR3 covers 16 residues. The CDR3 DNA reads as TGTGCCAGCAGTTACTCACAGCGGGAGGTGTTAAATGAGCAGTTCTTC. This gives the protein CASSYSQREVLNEQFF.

The table lists this clone with a count of one. This rearrangement joins TRBV7-9 to TRBJ1-5; TRBD1 is a possible D gene (6 bases). Germline CDR1 SEHNR, CDR2 FQNEAQ (reference sequence). The V and J ends lost 5 bases and 7 bases respectively, with 15 bases between them. This CDR3 spans 14 amino acids. The CDR3 protein is CASSPTGQGQPQHF. The CDR3 nucleotides are TGTGCCAGCAGCCCGACAGGCCAGGGGCAGCCCCAGCATTTT.